The 5 T cell receptor beta chains in this list originate from one sample, sequenced in a study of early T cells in non-severe SARS-CoV-2 infection (dated by TCRdb to about 2021). Library preparation employed 5' RACE. Sequenced on a NextSeq 500. The public reads were reprocessed in TCRdb via fastp at Q25 and MiXCR, keeping in-frame beta chains. Records with the same CDR3 protein are collapsed into one entry carrying the most frequent genes and DNA. The sample table holds fewer than 55,000 distinct CDR3 sequences, of which about 5.7% were seen once. The top ten hold less than 25% of the sample. The specimen comprised whole blood, sampled at baseline. These receptor sequences come from an adult who was a healthcare worker with PCR-confirmed SARS-CoV-2 infection or an uninfected control (not recorded which).

CDR3 in DNA: TGCAGTGCTAGAGACGGGGGGGAAGCTTTCTTT. Amino acid sequence: CSARDGGEAFF. The chain combines TRBV20-1 with TRBJ1-1, with a weak D call TRBD1 (5 bases). Germline V CDR1 and CDR2: DFQATT, SNEGSKA (reference sequence). The CDR3 totals 11 residues. Trimming removed 0 bases from V and 8 bases from J, with 7 bases in between.

This clonotype was counted between two and nine times. This chain joins TRBV18 and TRBJ2-1; TRBD1 or TRBD2 may be the D gene (5 bases each). Germline CDR1 KGHSH, CDR2 LQKENI. V was pared by 0 bases and J by 7 bases, with 10 bases between. The CDR3 is made up of 14 amino acids. This chain's CDR3 is CASSPPGDPNEQFF. The CDR3 nucleotides read TGTGCCAGCTCACCACCGGGGGACCCTAATGAGCAGTTCTTC.

This clonotype was found a few times. The chain recombines TRBV6-5 with TRBJ1-6; D is perhaps TRBD1 (6 bases). The V and J ends lost 2 bases and 7 bases respectively, with 9 bases between them. There are 14 residues in the CDR3. CDR1 and CDR2 from the germline V gene are MNHEY and SVGAGI. CDR3: CASSYMGGNSPLHF. The CDR3 coding sequence is TGTGCCAGCAGTTACATGGGGGGCAATTCACCCCTCCACTTT.

Ten or more counts support this clonotype. V gene TRBV11-2 combines with J gene TRBJ2-7; no firm D call. The CDR3 length is 11 residues. The V and J ends lost 5 bases and 3 bases respectively, with 5 bases between them. CDR1 is SGHAT and CDR2 is FQNNGV in the germline V gene. The CDR3: CASSRNYEQYF. The CDR3, as DNA: TGTGCCAGCAGCCGGAACTACGAGCAGTACTTC. Based on the CDR3 plus reference TRBV11-2 and TRBJ2-7, the full variable domain is EAGVAQSPRYKIIEKRQSVAFWCNPISGHATLYWYQQILGQGPKLLIQFQNNGVVDDSQLPKDRFSAERLKGVDSTLKIQPAKLEDSAVYLCASSRNYEQYFGPGTRLTVT.

Ten or more counts support this clonotype. This rearrangement joins TRBV7-3 to TRBJ1-1; D is undetermined. Germline V gene lookup returns CDR1 SGHTA and CDR2 FQGTGA. V lost 2 bases and J 2 bases, leaving 9 bases between the germline ends. This CDR3 region has 14 residues. CDR3 sequence (DNA): TGTGCCAGCAGCTTATCTCCGCTAAACACTGAAGCTTTCTTT. As protein: CASSLSPLNTEAFF.